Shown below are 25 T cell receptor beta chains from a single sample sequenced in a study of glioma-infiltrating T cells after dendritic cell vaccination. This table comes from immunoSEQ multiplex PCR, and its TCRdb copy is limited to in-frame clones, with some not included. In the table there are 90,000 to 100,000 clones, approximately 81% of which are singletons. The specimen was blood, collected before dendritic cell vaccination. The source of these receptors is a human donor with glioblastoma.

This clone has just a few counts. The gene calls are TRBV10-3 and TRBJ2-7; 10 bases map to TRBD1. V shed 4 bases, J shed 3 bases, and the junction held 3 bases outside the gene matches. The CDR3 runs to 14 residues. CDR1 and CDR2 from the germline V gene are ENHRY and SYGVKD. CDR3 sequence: CAISGGQGDYEQYF. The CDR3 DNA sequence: TGTGCCATCAGTGGAGGACAGGGGGACTACGAGCAGTACTTC.

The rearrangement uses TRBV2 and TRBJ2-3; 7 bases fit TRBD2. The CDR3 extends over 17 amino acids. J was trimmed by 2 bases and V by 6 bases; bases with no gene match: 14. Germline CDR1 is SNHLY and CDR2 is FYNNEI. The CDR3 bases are TGTGCCAGCAGCGGGAAACCGGGCCTAGCGGCCACAGATACGCAGTATTTT. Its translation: CASSGKPGLAATDTQYF. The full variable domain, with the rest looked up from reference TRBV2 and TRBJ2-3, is EPEVTQTPSHQVTQMGQEVILRCVPISNHLYFYWYRQILGQKVEFLVSFYNNEISEKSEIFDDQFSVERPDGSNFTLKIRSTKLEDSAMYFCASSGKPGLAATDTQYFGPGTRLTVL.

DNA of the CDR3: TGTGCCAGCAGCGTAGTTTCCCGGGCTGAAGCTTTCTTT. Its translation: CASSVVSRAEAFF. This chain links TRBV9 with TRBJ1-1; the D is unclear. V lost 0 bases and J lost 6, with 9 bases in between. CDR3 length: 13 residues. The germline V gene encodes CDR1 SGDLS and CDR2 YYNGEE.

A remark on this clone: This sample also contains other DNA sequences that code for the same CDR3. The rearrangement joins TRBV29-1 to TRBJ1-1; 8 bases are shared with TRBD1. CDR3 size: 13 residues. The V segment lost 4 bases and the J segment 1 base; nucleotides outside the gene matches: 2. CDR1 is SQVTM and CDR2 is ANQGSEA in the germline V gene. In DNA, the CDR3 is TGCAGCGTTGTAGGACAGGGGAACACTGAAGCTTTCTTT. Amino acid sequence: CSVVGQGNTEAFF.

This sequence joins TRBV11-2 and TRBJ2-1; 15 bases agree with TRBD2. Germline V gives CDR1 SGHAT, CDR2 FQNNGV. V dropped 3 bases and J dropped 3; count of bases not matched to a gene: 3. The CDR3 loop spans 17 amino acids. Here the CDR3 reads CASSFRTSGGGYNEQFF. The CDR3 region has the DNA TGTGCCAGCAGCTTTCGGACTAGCGGGGGGGGCTACAATGAGCAGTTCTTC.

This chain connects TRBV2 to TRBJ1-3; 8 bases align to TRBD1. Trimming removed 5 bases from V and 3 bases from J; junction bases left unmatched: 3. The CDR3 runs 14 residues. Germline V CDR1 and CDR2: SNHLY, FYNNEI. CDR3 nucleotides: TGTGCCAGCAGTCGGACAGGGAATGGAAACACCATATATTTT. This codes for CASSRTGNGNTIYF. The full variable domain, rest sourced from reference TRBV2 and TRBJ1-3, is EPEVTQTPSHQVTQMGQEVILRCVPISNHLYFYWYRQILGQKVEFLVSFYNNEISEKSEIFDDQFSVERPDGSNFTLKIRSTKLEDSAMYFCASSRTGNGNTIYFGEGSWLTVV.

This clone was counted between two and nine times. The DNA for the CDR3 is TGTGCCAGCAGTTTATTTCAGGGTGGTGTGGGTGAGCAGTTCTTC. The encoded protein is CASSLFQGGVGEQFF. The chain uses TRBV28 and TRBJ2-1, with D possibly matching TRBD1 (5 bases). Germline CDR1 reads MDHEN; CDR2 reads SYDVKM. Trimming stripped 1 base from V and 9 bases from J, with 16 bases between. This CDR3 comprises 15 residues.

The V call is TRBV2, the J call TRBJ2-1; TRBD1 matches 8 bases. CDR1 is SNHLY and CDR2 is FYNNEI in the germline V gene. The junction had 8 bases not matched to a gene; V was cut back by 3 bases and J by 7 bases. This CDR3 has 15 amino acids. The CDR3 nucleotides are TGTGCCAGCAGTGAGGCTCGGACAGGGAGAAATGAGCAGTTCTTC. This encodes CASSEARTGRNEQFF.

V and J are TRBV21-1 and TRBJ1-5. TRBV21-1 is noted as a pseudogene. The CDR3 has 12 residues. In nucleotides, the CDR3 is TGTGCCAGCAGCAAGCGGGGTCAGCCCCAGCATTTT. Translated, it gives CASSKRGQPQHF.

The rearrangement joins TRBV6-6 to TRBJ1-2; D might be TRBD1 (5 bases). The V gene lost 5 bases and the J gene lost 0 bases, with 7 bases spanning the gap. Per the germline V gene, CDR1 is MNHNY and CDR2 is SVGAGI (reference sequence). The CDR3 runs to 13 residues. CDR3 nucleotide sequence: TGTGCCAGCAGTACGGGGGCTAACTATGGCTACACCTTC. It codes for CASSTGANYGYTF.

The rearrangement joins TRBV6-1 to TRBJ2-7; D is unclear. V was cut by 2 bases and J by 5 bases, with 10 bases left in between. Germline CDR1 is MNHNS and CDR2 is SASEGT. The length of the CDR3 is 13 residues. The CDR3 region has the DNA TGTGCCAGCAGTGAAATGGTCAGGAACGAGCAGTACTTC. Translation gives CASSEMVRNEQYF.

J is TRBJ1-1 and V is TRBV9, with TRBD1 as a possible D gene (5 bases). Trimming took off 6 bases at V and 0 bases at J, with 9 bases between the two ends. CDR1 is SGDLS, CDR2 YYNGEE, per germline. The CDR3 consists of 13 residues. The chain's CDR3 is CASTSGLNTEAFF. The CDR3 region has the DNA TGTGCCAGCACTTCAGGGTTGAACACTGAAGCTTTCTTT.

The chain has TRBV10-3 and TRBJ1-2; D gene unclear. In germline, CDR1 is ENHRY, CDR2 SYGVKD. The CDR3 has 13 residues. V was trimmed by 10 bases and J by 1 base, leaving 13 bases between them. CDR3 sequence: CASAGRDNYGYTF. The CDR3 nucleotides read TGTGCCAGCGCGGGTAGGGATAACTATGGCTACACCTTC.

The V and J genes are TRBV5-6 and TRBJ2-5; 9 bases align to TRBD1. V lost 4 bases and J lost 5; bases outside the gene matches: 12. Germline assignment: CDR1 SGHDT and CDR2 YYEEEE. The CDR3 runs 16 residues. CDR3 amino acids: CASSPVRTGVLETQYF. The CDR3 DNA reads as TGTGCCAGCAGCCCTGTCCGGACAGGGGTTTTGGAGACCCAGTACTTC.

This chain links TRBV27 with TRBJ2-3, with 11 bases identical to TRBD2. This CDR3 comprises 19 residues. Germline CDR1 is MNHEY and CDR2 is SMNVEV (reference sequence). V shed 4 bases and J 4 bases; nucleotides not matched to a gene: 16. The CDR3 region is CASSSLAGGLLKGPDTQYF. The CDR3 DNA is TGTGCCAGCAGTTCTTTAGCGGGGGGGCTACTAAAGGGCCCAGATACGCAGTATTTT.

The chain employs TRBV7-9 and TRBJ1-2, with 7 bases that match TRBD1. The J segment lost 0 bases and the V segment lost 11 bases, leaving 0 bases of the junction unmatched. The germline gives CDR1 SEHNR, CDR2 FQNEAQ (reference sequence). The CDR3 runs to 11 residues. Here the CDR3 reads CAGTANYGYTF. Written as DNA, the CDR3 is TGTGCCGGGACAGCTAACTATGGCTACACCTTC.

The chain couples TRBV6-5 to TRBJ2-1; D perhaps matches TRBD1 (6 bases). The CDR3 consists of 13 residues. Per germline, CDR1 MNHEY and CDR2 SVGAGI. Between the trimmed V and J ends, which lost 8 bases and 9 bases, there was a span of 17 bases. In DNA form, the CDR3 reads TGTGCCAGCTCAAAGCCTGGGGGCTTTGAGCAGTTCTTC. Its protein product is CASSKPGGFEQFF.

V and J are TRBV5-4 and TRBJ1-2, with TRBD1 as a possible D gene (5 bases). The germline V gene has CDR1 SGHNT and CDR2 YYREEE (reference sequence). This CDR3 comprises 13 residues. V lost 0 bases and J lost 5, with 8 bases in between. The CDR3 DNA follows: TGTGCCAGCAGCTTGGACAGGAATTATGGCTACACCTTC. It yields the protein CASSLDRNYGYTF.

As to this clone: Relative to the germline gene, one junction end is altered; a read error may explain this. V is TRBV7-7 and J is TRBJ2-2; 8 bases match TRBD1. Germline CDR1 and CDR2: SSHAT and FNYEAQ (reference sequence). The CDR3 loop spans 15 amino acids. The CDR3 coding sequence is TGTGCTAGCAGCCTTGGACAGGGAAGGACCGGGGAGCTGTTTTTT. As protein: CASSLGQGRTGELFF.

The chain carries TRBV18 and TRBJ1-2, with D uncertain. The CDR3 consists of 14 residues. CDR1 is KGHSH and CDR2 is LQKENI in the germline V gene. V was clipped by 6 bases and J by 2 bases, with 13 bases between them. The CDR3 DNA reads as TGTGCCAGCTCGGCACGGGGAGACAACTATGGCTACACCTTC. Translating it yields CASSARGDNYGYTF.

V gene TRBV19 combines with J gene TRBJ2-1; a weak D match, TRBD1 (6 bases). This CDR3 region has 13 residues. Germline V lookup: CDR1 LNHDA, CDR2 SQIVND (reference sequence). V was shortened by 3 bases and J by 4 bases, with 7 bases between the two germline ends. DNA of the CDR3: TGTGCCAGTAGTATTAGGGGGTACAATGAGCAGTTCTTC. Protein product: CASSIRGYNEQFF.

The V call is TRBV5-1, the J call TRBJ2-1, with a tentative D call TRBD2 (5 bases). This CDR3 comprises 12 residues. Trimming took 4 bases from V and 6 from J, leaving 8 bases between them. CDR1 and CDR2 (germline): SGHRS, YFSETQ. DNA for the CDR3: TGCGCCAGCAGCCCCAGCGGCAATGAGCAGTTCTTC. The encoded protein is CASSPSGNEQFF.

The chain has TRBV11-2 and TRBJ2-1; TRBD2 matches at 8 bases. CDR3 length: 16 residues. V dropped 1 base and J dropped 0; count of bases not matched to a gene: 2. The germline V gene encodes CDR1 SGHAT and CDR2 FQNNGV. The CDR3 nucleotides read TGTGCCAGCAGCTTAGCGGGGGGGAGCTCCTACAATGAGCAGTTCTTC. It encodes CASSLAGGSSYNEQFF.

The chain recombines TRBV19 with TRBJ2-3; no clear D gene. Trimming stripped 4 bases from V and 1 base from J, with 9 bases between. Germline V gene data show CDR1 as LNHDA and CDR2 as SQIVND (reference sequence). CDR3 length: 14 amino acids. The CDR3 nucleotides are TGTGCCAGTAGTACCCAACAAGGCACAGATACGCAGTATTTT. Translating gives CASSTQQGTDTQYF.

CDR3 sequence reads: CASSLDEGARANYGYTF. The CDR3 region has the DNA TGTGCCAGCAGCTTAGACGAGGGGGCGCGGGCGAACTATGGCTACACCTTC. The chain carries TRBV7-8 and TRBJ1-2, with 7 bases matching TRBD1. Germline V gene lookup returns CDR1 SGHVS and CDR2 FQNEAQ. J was trimmed by 2 bases and V by 1 base; bases with no gene match: 10. The CDR3 extends over 17 amino acids.